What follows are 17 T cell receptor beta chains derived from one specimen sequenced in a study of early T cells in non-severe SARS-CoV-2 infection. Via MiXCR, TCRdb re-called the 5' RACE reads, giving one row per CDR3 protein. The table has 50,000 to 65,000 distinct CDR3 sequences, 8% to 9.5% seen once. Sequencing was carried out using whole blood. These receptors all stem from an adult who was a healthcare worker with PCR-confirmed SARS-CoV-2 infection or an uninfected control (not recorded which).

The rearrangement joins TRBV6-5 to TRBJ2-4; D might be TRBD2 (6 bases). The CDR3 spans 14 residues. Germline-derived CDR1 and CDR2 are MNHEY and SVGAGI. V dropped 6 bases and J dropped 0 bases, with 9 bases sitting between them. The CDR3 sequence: CASRRGLAKNIQYF. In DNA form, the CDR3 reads TGTGCCAGCAGGAGGGGACTAGCCAAAAACATTCAGTACTTC.

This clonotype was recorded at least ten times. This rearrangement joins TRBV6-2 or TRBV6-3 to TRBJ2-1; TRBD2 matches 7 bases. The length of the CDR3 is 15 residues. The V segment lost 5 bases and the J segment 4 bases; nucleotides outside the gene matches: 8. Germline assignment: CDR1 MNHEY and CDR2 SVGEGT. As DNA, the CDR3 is TGTGCCAGCAGTCACGGGAGCGGGGCTTACAATGAGCAGTTCTTC. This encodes CASSHGSGAYNEQFF.

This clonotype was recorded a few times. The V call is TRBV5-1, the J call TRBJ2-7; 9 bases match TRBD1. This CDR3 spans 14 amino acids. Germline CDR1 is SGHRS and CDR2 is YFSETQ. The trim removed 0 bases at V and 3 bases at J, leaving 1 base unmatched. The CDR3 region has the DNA TGCGCCAGCAGCTTGGTGGGACAGGGCTACGAGCAGTACTTC. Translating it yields CASSLVGQGYEQYF.

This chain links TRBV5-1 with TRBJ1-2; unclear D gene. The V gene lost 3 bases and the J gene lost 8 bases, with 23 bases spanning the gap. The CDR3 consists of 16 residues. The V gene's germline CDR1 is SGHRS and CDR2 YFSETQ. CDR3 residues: CASSSGTLRSIGGYTF. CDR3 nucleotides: TGCGCCAGCAGCTCGGGAACCCTAAGGTCAATCGGGGGCTACACCTTC.

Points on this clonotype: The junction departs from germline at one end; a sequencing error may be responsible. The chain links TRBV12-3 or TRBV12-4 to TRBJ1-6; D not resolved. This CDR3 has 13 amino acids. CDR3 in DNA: TGCGCCAGCAGTTATGGGGTTAATTCACCCCTCCACTTT. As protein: CASSYGVNSPLHF.

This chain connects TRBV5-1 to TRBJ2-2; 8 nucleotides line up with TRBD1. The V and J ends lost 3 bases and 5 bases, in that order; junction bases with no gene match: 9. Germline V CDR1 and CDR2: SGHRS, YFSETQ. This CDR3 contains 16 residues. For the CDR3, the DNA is TGCGCCAGCAGCTCGATGACAGGGGTTGGAACCGGGGAGCTGTTTTTT. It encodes CASSSMTGVGTGELFF.

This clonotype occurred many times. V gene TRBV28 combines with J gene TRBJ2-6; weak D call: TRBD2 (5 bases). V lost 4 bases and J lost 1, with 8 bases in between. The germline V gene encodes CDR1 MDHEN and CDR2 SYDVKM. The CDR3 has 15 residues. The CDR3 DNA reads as TGTGCCAGCAGTTCCCCGGGGTCTGGGGCCAACGTCCTGACTTTC. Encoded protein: CASSSPGSGANVLTF.

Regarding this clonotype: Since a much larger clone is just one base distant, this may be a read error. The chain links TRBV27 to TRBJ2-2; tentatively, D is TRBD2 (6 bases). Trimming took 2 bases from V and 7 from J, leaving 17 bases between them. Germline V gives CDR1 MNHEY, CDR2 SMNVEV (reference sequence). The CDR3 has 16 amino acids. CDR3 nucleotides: TGTGCCAGCAGTTTACTGGGGCGGGATAGGAGCGGGGAGCTGTTTTTT. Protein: CASSLLGRDRSGELFF.

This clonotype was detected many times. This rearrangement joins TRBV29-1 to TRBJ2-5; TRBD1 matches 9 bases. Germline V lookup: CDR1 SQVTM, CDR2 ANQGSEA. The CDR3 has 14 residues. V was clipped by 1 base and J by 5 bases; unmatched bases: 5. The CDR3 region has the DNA TGCAGCGTTGAAGGACAGGGGGTTAAGGAGACCCAGTACTTC. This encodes CSVEGQGVKETQYF. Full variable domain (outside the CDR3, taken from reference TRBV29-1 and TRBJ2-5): SAVISQKPSRDICQRGTSLTIQCQVDSQVTMMFWYRQQPGQSLTLIATANQGSEATYESGFVIDKFPISRPNLTFSTLTVSNMSPEDSSIYLCSVEGQGVKETQYFGPGTRLLVL.

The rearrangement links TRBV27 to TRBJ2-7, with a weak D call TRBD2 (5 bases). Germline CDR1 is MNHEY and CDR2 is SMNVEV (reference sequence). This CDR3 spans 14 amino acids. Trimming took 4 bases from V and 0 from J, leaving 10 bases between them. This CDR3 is CASSSIRGSYEQYF. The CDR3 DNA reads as TGTGCCAGCAGTTCCATCCGGGGCTCCTACGAGCAGTACTTC.

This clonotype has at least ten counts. The CDR3 protein is CASSYAGTEAFF. CDR3 DNA sequence: TGTGCCAGCAGTTACGCAGGGACAGAAGCTTTCTTT. The rearrangement links TRBV6-2 or TRBV6-3 to TRBJ1-1, with a possible D match to TRBD1 (6 bases). The V end was cut by 2 bases, the J end by 8 bases, with 9 bases between. CDR3 size: 12 residues. Germline lookup yields CDR1 MNHEY and CDR2 SVGEGT.

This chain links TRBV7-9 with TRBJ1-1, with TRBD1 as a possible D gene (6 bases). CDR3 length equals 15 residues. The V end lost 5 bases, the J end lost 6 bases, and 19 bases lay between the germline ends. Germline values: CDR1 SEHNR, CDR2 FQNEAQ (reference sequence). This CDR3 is CASSLYRQAPPEAFF. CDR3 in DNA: TGTGCCAGCAGCCTCTACAGACAGGCTCCACCTGAAGCTTTCTTT.

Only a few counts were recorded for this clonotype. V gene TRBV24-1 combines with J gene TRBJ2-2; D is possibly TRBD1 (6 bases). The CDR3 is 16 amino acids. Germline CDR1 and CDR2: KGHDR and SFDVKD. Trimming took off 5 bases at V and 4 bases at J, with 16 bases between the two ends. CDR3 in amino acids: CATSGPVQGVTGELFF. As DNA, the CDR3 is TGTGCCACCAGTGGGCCGGTACAGGGTGTCACCGGGGAGCTGTTTTTT.

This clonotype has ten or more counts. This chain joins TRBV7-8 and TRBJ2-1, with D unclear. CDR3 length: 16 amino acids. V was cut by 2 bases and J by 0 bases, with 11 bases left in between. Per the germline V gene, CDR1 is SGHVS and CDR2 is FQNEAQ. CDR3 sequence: CASSLNSWSSYNEQFF. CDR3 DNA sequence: TGTGCCAGCAGCTTAAACAGCTGGAGCTCCTACAATGAGCAGTTCTTC.

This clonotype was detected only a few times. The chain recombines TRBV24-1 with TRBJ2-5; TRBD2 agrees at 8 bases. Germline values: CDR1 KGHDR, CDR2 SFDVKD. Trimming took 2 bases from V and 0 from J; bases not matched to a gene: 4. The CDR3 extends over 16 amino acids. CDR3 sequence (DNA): TGTGCCACCAGTGATTCGGGACTAGGGGACCAAGAGACCCAGTACTTC. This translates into CATSDSGLGDQETQYF.

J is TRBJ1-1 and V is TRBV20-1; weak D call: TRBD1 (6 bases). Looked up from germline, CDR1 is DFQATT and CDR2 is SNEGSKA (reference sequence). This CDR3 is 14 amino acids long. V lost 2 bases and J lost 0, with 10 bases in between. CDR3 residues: CSARRTAMNTEAFF. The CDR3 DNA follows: TGCAGTGCTAGAAGGACAGCGATGAACACTGAAGCTTTCTTT.

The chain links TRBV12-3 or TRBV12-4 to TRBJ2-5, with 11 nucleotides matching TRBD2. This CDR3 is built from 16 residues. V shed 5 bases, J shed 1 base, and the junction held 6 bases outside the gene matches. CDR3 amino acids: CASSKGTSGIQETQYF. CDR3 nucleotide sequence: TGTGCCAGCAGTAAAGGGACTAGCGGTATCCAAGAGACCCAGTACTTC.